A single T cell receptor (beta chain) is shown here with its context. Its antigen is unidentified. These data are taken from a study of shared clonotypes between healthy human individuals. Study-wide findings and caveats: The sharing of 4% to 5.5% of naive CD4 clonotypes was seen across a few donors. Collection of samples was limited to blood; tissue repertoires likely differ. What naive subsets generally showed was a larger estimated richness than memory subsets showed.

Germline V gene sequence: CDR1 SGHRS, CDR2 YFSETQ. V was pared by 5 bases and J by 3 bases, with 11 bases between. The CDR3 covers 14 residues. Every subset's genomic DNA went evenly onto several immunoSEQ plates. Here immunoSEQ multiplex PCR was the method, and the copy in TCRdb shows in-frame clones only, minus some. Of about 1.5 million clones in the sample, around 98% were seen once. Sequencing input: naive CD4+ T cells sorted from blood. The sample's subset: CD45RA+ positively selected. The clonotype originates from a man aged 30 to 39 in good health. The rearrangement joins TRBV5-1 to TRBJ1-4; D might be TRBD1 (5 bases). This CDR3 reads CASSWDGANEKLFF. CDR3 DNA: TGCGCCAGCAGTTGGGACGGGGCTAATGAAAAACTGTTTTTT. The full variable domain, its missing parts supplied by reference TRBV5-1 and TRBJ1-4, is KAGVTQTPRYLIKTRGQQVTLSCSPISGHRSVSWYQQTPGQGLQFLFEYFSETQRNKGNFPGRFSGRQFSNSRSEMNVSTLELGDSALYLCASSWDGANEKLFFGSGTQLSVL.